Below, 20 T cell receptor beta chains from the same sample are listed, as sequenced in a study of cytomegalovirus exposure and HLA in healthy donors. The study ran its PCR with 60 Vbeta and 13 Jbeta primers. Profiling relied on immunoSEQ multiplex PCR, and the TCRdb table lists in-frame clones only, not all of them. The table shows about 220,000 clones, with less than 85% occurring only once. Sequencing was done on a sample of PBMCs. These receptors were collected from a man younger than 30 in good health and CMV-seronegative.

The chain links TRBV7-6 to TRBJ1-4; D uncertain. V gave up 5 bases and J gave up 4 bases, with 14 bases separating them. This CDR3 is built from 15 residues. Looked up from germline, CDR1 is SGHVS and CDR2 is FNYEAQ. CDR3 coding DNA: TGTGCCAGCAGCCCGGGAGGCAATTATAATGAAAAACTGTTTTTT. This codes for CASSPGGNYNEKLFF.

The V and J genes are TRBV2 and TRBJ2-7, with 12 bases aligning to TRBD1. This CDR3 contains 17 residues. From germline, CDR1 is SNHLY and CDR2 FYNNEI. V lost 4 bases, J lost 2 bases, and 9 bases stayed unmatched. The CDR3 protein is CASSGGTGGFRTYEQYF. CDR3 bases: TGTGCCAGCAGTGGCGGGACAGGGGGCTTTCGAACCTACGAGCAGTACTTC.

The V gene is TRBV7-2, the J gene TRBJ2-2, with D tentatively TRBD1 (5 bases). Germline lookup yields CDR1 SGHTA and CDR2 FQGNSA. This CDR3 is built from 12 residues. V was cut by 9 bases and J by 1 base, with 6 bases left in between. Here the CDR3 reads CASQGNTGELFF. The DNA of the CDR3 is TGTGCCAGTCAGGGGAACACCGGGGAGCTGTTTTTT.

The rearrangement uses TRBV4-1 and TRBJ2-3; D perhaps matches TRBD1 (6 bases). V was clipped by 1 base and J by 3 bases, with 17 bases between them. This CDR3 contains 17 residues. Per the germline V gene, CDR1 is MGHRA and CDR2 is YSYEKL. CDR3: CASSQVSSTGGTDTQYF. The CDR3 nucleotides are TGCGCCAGCAGCCAAGTCTCATCGACAGGAGGTACAGATACGCAGTATTTT.

This CDR3 reads CASSYTGGAYGYTF. The CDR3 DNA sequence: TGTGCCAGCAGTTATACAGGGGGCGCCTATGGCTACACCTTC. This chain joins TRBV6-5 and TRBJ1-2; 9 bases are a match to TRBD1. V shed 3 bases and J 4 bases; nucleotides not matched to a gene: 3. Germline CDR1 is MNHEY and CDR2 is SVGAGI. The length of the CDR3 is 14 residues.

This sequence joins TRBV18 and TRBJ2-3, with a possible D match to TRBD1 (6 bases). The CDR3 loop spans 18 amino acids. The germline V and J ends were trimmed by 3 bases and 1 base, with 20 bases remaining between them. Germline V gives CDR1 KGHSH, CDR2 LQKENI. The DNA of the CDR3 is TGTGCCAGCTCACCCCTAGAGACAGGTCTTGGGGGCACAGATACGCAGTATTTT. It codes for CASSPLETGLGGTDTQYF. Supplemented by reference TRBV18 and TRBJ2-3, the full variable domain reads NAGVMQNPRHLVRRRGQEARLRCSPMKGHSHVYWYRQLPEEGLKFMVYLQKENIIDESGMPKERFSAEFPKEGPSILRIQQVVRGDSAAYFCASSPLETGLGGTDTQYFGPGTRLTVL.

This chain uses TRBV19 with TRBJ1-1; D is unresolved. CDR3 length: 12 amino acids. The germline CDR1 and CDR2 sequences are LNHDA and SQIVND (reference sequence). The V end lost 5 bases, the J end lost 7 bases, and 11 bases lay between the germline ends. CDR3 loop: CASSPQSGEAFF. DNA of the CDR3: TGTGCCAGTAGTCCTCAATCAGGTGAAGCTTTCTTT.

The chain employs TRBV7-9 and TRBJ2-5; 9 nucleotides align to TRBD1. This CDR3 is 15 amino acids long. The V segment lost 4 bases and the J segment 1 base; nucleotides outside the gene matches: 4. Germline CDR1 SEHNR, CDR2 FQNEAQ (reference sequence). The CDR3 loop is CASSSAGQGQETQYF. In nucleotides, the CDR3 is TGTGCCAGCAGCTCCGCGGGACAGGGCCAAGAGACCCAGTACTTC.

The genes are TRBV6-5 and TRBJ1-6, with D perhaps matching TRBD1 (6 bases). Trimming pared 7 bases from V and 7 bases from J, leaving 14 bases between. The CDR3 totals 14 residues. The germline CDR1 and CDR2 sequences are MNHEY and SVGAGI. This CDR3 is CASNTRGGNSPLHF. Written as DNA, the CDR3 is TGTGCCAGCAATACGAGGGGGGGAAATTCACCCCTCCACTTT.

The chain couples TRBV18 to TRBJ2-7, with 12 bases that match TRBD2. CDR3 length: 16 residues. CDR1 is KGHSH and CDR2 is LQKENI in the germline V gene. V trimming: 1 base; J trimming: 5 bases; junction bases outside the gene matches: 6. The DNA for the CDR3 is TGTGCCAGCTCACCACTTCTAGCGGGAGGGCCCCACGAGCAGTACTTC. This codes for CASSPLLAGGPHEQYF.

V usage is TRBV27 and J usage is TRBJ2-1; 7 bases are a match to TRBD1. Germline trimming cut 4 bases from V and 7 bases from J; bases unmatched to any gene: 13. CDR1 MNHEY and CDR2 SMNVEV come from the germline V gene (reference sequence). There are 16 residues in the CDR3. This CDR3 reads CASSSGQVPSGNEQFF. In DNA, the CDR3 is TGTGCCAGCAGTTCCGGACAGGTCCCGAGTGGGAATGAGCAGTTCTTC.

V and J are TRBV18 and TRBJ2-7; 9 bases agree with TRBD2. The junction had 8 bases not matched to a gene; V was cut back by 0 bases and J by 5 bases. CDR1 is KGHSH and CDR2 is LQKENI in the germline V gene. The CDR3 contains 16 residues. CDR3 in amino acids: CASSPPTGLAGNEQYF. DNA of the CDR3: TGTGCCAGCTCACCACCAACCGGGCTAGCGGGAAACGAGCAGTACTTC.

Only one count was recorded for this clone. This CDR3 is also generated by other DNA sequences in the sample. The rearrangement links TRBV4-1 to TRBJ2-3, with 7 bases lining up with TRBD2. Trimming at V came to 2 bases and at J to 6 bases, leaving 11 bases not matched to a gene. The V gene's germline CDR1 is MGHRA and CDR2 YSYEKL. The length of the CDR3 is 16 residues. CDR3 loop: CASSQLLAANTDTQYF. The CDR3 DNA reads TGCGCCAGCAGCCAACTTCTAGCGGCTAACACGGATACGCAGTATTTT.

V usage is TRBV7-3 and J usage is TRBJ2-7; no definite D call. The CDR3 is 14 residues long. Trimming removed 2 bases at V and 1 base at J, with 9 bases between. Germline loops: CDR1 SGHTA, CDR2 FQGTGA. The DNA for the CDR3 is TGTGCCAGCAGCTTAGGGCCTTCTTCCTACGAGCAGTACTTC. It codes for CASSLGPSSYEQYF.

The rearrangement joins TRBV28 to TRBJ2-2; no definite D call. This CDR3 has 18 amino acids. Germline CDR1 reads MDHEN; CDR2 reads SYDVKM. Trimming shortened V by 1 base and J by 5 bases, and 20 bases separated the two germline ends. The CDR3 is CASSLSGVLLTTTGELFF. As DNA, the CDR3 is TGTGCCAGCAGTTTATCTGGAGTGCTCCTAACGACGACCGGGGAGCTGTTTTTT.

This chain connects TRBV5-1 to TRBJ2-1; a weak D match, TRBD2 (5 bases). The V gene lost 2 bases and the J gene lost 4 bases, with 10 bases spanning the gap. The CDR3 spans 14 residues. The germline CDR1 and CDR2 sequences are SGHRS and YFSETQ. CDR3 in amino acids: CASSFRDYYNEQFF. CDR3 in DNA: TGCGCCAGCAGCTTCCGGGATTATTACAATGAGCAGTTCTTC.

The chain joins TRBV7-9 to TRBJ1-6; a weak D match, TRBD1 (6 bases). Germline CDR1 is SEHNR and CDR2 is FQNEAQ (reference sequence). The CDR3 is 14 amino acids. Trimming took 7 bases from V and 5 from J, leaving 12 bases between them. CDR3 nucleotide sequence: TGTGCCAGCACGTACAGGGATAATAATTCACCCCTCCACTTT. This sequence encodes CASTYRDNNSPLHF.

The chain has TRBV28 and TRBJ1-5; no clear D gene. Trimming cost V 5 bases and J 7 bases, with 12 bases left between them. The CDR3 totals 13 residues. Germline loops: CDR1 MDHEN, CDR2 SYDVKM. DNA for the CDR3: TGTGCCAGCAGTCGGAGCCATAACCAGCCCCAGCATTTT. Translating it yields CASSRSHNQPQHF. Variable domain in full (rest from reference TRBV28 and TRBJ1-5): DVKVTQSSRYLVKRTGEKVFLECVQDMDHENMFWYRQDPGLGLRLIYFSYDVKMKEKGDIPEGYSVSREKKERFSLILESASTNQTSMYLCASSRSHNQPQHFGDGTRLSIL.

This chain connects TRBV19 to TRBJ2-3; possibly TRBD2 for D (7 bases). Germline V lookup: CDR1 LNHDA, CDR2 SQIVND (reference sequence). The CDR3 has 16 amino acids. V gave up 8 bases and J gave up 0 bases, with 18 bases separating them. The DNA for the CDR3 is TGTGCCAGTGAACCTGGGGGGGCTGCTAGCACAGATACGCAGTATTTT. Translated, it gives CASEPGGAASTDTQYF.

The chain has TRBV18 and TRBJ1-2; possible D gene TRBD1, 5 bases. V gave up 1 base and J gave up 6 bases, with 9 bases separating them. The CDR3 is made up of 13 amino acids. Germline CDR1 KGHSH, CDR2 LQKENI. The CDR3 protein is CASSPLSGDGYTF. In DNA form, the CDR3 reads TGTGCCAGCTCACCACTATCGGGGGATGGCTACACCTTC. The variable domain in full, with the rest retrieved from reference TRBV18 and TRBJ1-2, is NAGVMQNPRHLVRRRGQEARLRCSPMKGHSHVYWYRQLPEEGLKFMVYLQKENIIDESGMPKERFSAEFPKEGPSILRIQQVVRGDSAAYFCASSPLSGDGYTFGSGTRLTVV.